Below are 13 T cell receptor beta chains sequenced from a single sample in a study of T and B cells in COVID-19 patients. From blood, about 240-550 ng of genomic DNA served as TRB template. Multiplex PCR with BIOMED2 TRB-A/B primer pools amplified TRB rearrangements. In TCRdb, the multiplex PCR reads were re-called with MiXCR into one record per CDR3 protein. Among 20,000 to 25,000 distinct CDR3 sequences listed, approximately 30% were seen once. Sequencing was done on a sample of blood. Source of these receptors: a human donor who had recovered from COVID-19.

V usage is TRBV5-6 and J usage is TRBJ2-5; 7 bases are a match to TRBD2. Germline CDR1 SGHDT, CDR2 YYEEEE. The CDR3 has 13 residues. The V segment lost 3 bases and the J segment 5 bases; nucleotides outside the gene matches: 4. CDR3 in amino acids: CASSWGGVETQYF. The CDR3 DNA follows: TGTGCCAGCAGCTGGGGGGGAGTGGAGACCCAGTACTTC.

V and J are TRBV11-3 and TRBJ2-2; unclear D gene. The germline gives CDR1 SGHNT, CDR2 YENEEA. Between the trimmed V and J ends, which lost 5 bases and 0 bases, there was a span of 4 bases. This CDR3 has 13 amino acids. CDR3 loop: CASSPTNTGELFF. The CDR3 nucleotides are TGTGCCAGCAGCCCGACGAACACCGGGGAGCTGTTTTTT.

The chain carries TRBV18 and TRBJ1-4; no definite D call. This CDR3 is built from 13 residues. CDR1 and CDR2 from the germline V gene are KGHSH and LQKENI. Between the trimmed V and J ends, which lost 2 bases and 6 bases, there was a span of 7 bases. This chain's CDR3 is CASSPRRDEKLFF. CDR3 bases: TGTGCCAGCTCACCAAGGAGGGATGAAAAACTGTTTTTT.

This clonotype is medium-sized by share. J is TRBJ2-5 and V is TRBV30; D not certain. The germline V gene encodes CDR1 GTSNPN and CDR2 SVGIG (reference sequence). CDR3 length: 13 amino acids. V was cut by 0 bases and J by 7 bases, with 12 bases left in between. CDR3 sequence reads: CAWSVRDFGTQYF. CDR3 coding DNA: TGTGCCTGGAGTGTACGTGACTTTGGGACCCAGTACTTC.

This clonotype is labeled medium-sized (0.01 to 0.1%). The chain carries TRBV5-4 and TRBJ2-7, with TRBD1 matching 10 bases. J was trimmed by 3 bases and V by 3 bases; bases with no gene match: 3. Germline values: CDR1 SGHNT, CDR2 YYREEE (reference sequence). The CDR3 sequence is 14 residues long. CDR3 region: CASSSRDRGYEQYF. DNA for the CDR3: TGTGCCAGCAGCTCCAGGGACAGGGGCTACGAGCAGTACTTC.

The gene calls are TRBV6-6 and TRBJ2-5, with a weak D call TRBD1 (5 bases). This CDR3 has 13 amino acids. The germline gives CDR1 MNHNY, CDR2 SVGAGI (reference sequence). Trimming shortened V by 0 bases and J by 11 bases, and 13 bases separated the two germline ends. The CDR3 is CASSYSSGAYQYF. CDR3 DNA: TGTGCCAGCAGTTACTCGAGTGGGGCCTATCAGTACTTC.

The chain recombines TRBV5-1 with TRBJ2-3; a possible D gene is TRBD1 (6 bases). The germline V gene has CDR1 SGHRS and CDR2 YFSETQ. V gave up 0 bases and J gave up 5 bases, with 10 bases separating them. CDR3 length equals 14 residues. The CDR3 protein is CASSLDRVGDTQYF. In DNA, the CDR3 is TGCGCCAGCAGCTTGGACAGGGTTGGAGATACGCAGTATTTT.

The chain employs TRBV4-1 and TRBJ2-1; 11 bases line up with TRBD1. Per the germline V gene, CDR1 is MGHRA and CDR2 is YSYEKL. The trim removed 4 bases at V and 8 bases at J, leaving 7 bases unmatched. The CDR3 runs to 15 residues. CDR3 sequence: CASSPGQGAFYEQFF. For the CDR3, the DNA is TGCGCCAGCAGCCCCGGACAGGGGGCTTTTTATGAGCAGTTCTTC.

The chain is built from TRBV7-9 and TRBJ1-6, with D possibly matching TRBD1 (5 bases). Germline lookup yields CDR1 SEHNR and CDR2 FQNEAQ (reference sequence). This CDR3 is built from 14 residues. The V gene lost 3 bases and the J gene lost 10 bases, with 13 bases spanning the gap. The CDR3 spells CASSFGATASPLHF. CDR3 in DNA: TGTGCCAGCAGCTTTGGGGCCACCGCCTCACCCCTCCACTTT.

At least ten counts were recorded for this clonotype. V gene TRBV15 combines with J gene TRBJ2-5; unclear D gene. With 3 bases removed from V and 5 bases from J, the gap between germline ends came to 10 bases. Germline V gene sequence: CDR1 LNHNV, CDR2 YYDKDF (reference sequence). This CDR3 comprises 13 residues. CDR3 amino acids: CATSRDTQETQYF. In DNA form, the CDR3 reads TGTGCCACCAGCAGGGATACCCAGGAGACCCAGTACTTC. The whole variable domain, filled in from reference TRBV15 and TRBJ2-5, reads DAMVIQNPRYQVTQFGKPVTLSCSQTLNHNVMYWYQQKSSQAPKLLFHYYDKDFNNEADTPDNFQSRRPNTSFCFLDIRSPGLGDTAMYLCATSRDTQETQYFGPGTRLLVL.

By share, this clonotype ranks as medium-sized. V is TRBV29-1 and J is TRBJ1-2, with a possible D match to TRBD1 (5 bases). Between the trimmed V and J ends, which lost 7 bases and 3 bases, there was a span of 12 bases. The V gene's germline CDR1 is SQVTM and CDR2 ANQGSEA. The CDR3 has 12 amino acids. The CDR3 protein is CSALTQDYGYTF. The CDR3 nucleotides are TGCAGCGCCCTCACACAGGACTATGGCTACACCTTC.

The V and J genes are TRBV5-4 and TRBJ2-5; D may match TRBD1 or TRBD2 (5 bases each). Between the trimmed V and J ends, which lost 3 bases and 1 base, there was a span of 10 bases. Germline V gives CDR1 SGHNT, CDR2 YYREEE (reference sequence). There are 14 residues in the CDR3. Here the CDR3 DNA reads TGTGCCAGCAGCTCCCGGGACGGCCAAGAGACCCAGTACTTC. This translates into CASSSRDGQETQYF.

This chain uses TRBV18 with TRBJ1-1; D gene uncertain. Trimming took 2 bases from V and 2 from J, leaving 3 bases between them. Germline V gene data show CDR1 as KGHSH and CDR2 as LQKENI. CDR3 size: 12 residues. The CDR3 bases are TGTGCCAGCTCACCAGGTAACACTGAAGCTTTCTTT. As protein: CASSPGNTEAFF.